This TCR beta chain was recovered during a study of blood T cell repertoires in COVID-19. Looking at the study overall: Samples came from the United States, Italy and Spain, spanning acute and convalescent COVID-19. Nucleic acid was either cDNA or gDNA, and it came from T cells, B-cell-depleted T cells, or PBMCs.

Authors' processing steps: Amplified reference gene primers provided the basis for estimating nucleated cell counts. Profiled with immunoSEQ multiplex PCR; TCRdb holds only in-frame clones, not every one. The V and J calls and the clone size are those of that table, but D and trimming were determined from the DNA. The sample holds tens of thousands of clones, approximately 87% seen once. Recruited during active infection, patients (from Seattle) were subsequently followed longitudinally. Germline V lookup: CDR1 MNHEY, CDR2 SVGAGI. CDR3 length: 13 amino acids. Trimming removed 7 bases at V and 0 bases at J, with 9 bases between.

The receptor comes from a woman aged 55 to 70 with COVID-19, enrolled during active disease. V is TRBV6-5 and J is TRBJ1-1, with unresolved D. Specimen: peripheral blood. As DNA, the CDR3 is TGTGCCAGCACTCGGGGTTTGAACACTGAAGCTTTCTTT. This codes for CASTRGLNTEAFF.